This TCR beta chain was identified in a study of blood T cell repertoires in COVID-19. Study at large: COVID-19 samples, acute and convalescent, were from the United States, Italy and Spain. T cells, B-cell-depleted T cells, or PBMCs supplied cDNA or gDNA.

Authors' data handling: Reference gene primer amplification in the assay estimated nucleated cell counts. The data were produced by immunoSEQ multiplex PCR, yet TCRdb's version contains in-frame clones alone and is incomplete. V and J calls and clone size come straight from that table; D and trimming were deduced from the DNA. The sample contains about 150,000 clones, 75% to 85% of which appear only once. Germline CDR1 reads KGHDR; CDR2 reads SFDVKD. The ends were cut back, 2 bases at V and 3 bases at J, with 24 bases in the middle. This CDR3 contains 20 residues. The specimen sequenced was peripheral blood. The chain couples TRBV24-1 to TRBJ2-2; perhaps TRBD2 as D (6 bases). This clonotype was obtained from a man between 60 and 70 years old with acute or convalescent COVID-19. The CDR3 sequence is CATSDYSRGSSDLYTGELFF. CDR3 coding DNA: TGTGCCACCAGTGATTATTCCCGGGGATCTAGCGATCTTTACACCGGGGAGCTGTTTTTT.